The rows below give T cell receptor beta chains drawn from one sample of a study of blood T cell repertoires in COVID-19. Sequenced by immunoSEQ multiplex PCR; TCRdb stores in-frame clones only, minus some. The table includes approximately 260,000 clones, 86% detected once. Source material: peripheral blood. The receptor set was obtained from a man younger than 35 with active or convalescent COVID-19. Both conserved end residues are part of each CDR3. Each record gives: J gene, D gene, clone size, V gene, CDR3 DNA, CDR3 protein. The D gene is left open where the match is weak. Only some rows state a clone size, as once, few, many or a class for expanded clones.

j_call: TRBJ1-6
d_call: NA
clone_size: NA
v_call: TRBV30
cdr3_nt: TGTGCCTGGAGTGCCGGGATCCCTAGGGGGCCCCTCCACTTT
cdr3_aa: CAWSAGIPRGPLHF

j_call: TRBJ2-1
d_call: NA
clone_size: NA
v_call: TRBV27
cdr3_nt: TGTGCCAGCAGTTTAGGGCCCGTCAATGAGCAGTTCTTC
cdr3_aa: CASSLGPVNEQFF

j_call: TRBJ1-1
d_call: NA
clone_size: NA
v_call: TRBV27
cdr3_nt: TGTGCCAGCAGTGGTCAGAGGGCAACTGAAGCTTTCTTT
cdr3_aa: CASSGQRATEAFF

j_call: TRBJ1-5
d_call: NA
clone_size: NA
v_call: TRBV5-1
cdr3_nt: TGCGCCAGCAGCCAGTTGGGGGGGGGCGGTCAGCCCCAGCATTTT
cdr3_aa: CASSQLGGGGQPQHF

j_call: TRBJ2-7
d_call: NA
clone_size: few
v_call: TRBV2
cdr3_nt: TGTGCCAGCAGACAGGGCTCCTACGAGCAGTACTTC
cdr3_aa: CASRQGSYEQYF

j_call: TRBJ2-5
d_call: NA
clone_size: NA
v_call: TRBV3-1/TRBV3-2
cdr3_nt: TGTGCCAGCAGCCTCCCCCCAGACCAAGAGACCCAGTACTTC
cdr3_aa: CASSLPPDQETQYF

j_call: TRBJ2-7
d_call: TRBD2
clone_size: NA
v_call: TRBV9
cdr3_nt: TGTGCCAGCAGCCAGACTAGCGGGAGTTACGAGCAGTACTTC
cdr3_aa: CASSQTSGSYEQYF

j_call: TRBJ1-3
d_call: NA
clone_size: NA
v_call: TRBV5-1
cdr3_nt: TGCGCCAGCAGCTCCCGGGGGACTGGAAACACCATATATTTT
cdr3_aa: CASSSRGTGNTIYF

j_call: TRBJ1-4
d_call: TRBD1
clone_size: NA
v_call: TRBV6-5
cdr3_nt: TGTGCCAGCAGTTCGGACAGGAGTAATGAAAAACTGTTTTTT
cdr3_aa: CASSSDRSNEKLFF

j_call: TRBJ1-1
d_call: NA
clone_size: few
v_call: TRBV7-3
cdr3_nt: TGTGCCAGCAGCTGGACGGAGGTCTCCGAAGCTTTCTTT
cdr3_aa: CASSWTEVSEAFF

j_call: TRBJ2-2
d_call: NA
clone_size: NA
v_call: TRBV3-1/TRBV3-2
cdr3_nt: TGTGCCAGCAGCCAAGAGCCGGTCCACACCGGGGAGCTGTTTTTT
cdr3_aa: CASSQEPVHTGELFF

j_call: TRBJ2-2
d_call: TRBD2
clone_size: NA
v_call: TRBV19
cdr3_nt: TGTGCCAGTAGTATTTCTAGCGGGATGAGAGAGGTCGGGGAGCTGTTTTTT
cdr3_aa: CASSISSGMREVGELFF

j_call: TRBJ2-1
d_call: NA
clone_size: NA
v_call: TRBV11-2
cdr3_nt: TGTGCCAGCAGCTTTCCCGCGGCGGGTGAGCAGTTCTTC
cdr3_aa: CASSFPAAGEQFF

j_call: TRBJ2-6
d_call: TRBD2
clone_size: few
v_call: TRBV7-8
cdr3_nt: TGTGCCAGTAGCGGGCTGGACTCTGGGGCCAACGTCCTGACTTTC
cdr3_aa: CASSGLDSGANVLTF

j_call: TRBJ2-7
d_call: NA
clone_size: NA
v_call: TRBV4-1
cdr3_nt: TGCGCCAGCAGCCAGACCGAGACAGACTACGAGCAGTACTTC
cdr3_aa: CASSQTETDYEQYF

j_call: TRBJ1-2
d_call: NA
clone_size: once
v_call: TRBV28
cdr3_nt: TGTGCCAGCCGGGTGAAGGGGAACTATGGCTACACCTTC
cdr3_aa: CASRVKGNYGYTF

j_call: TRBJ1-4
d_call: TRBD1
clone_size: NA
v_call: TRBV6-5
cdr3_nt: TGTGCCAGCACTGGACCCCGGACAGGGGACGGGAAACTGTTTTTT
cdr3_aa: CASTGPRTGDGKLFF

j_call: TRBJ2-7
d_call: NA
clone_size: NA
v_call: TRBV23-1
cdr3_nt: TGCGCCAGCAATACCCTTTACCGACACTACGAGCAGTACTTC
cdr3_aa: CASNTLYRHYEQYF

j_call: TRBJ2-3
d_call: TRBD2
clone_size: NA
v_call: TRBV28
cdr3_nt: TGTGCCAGCAGTTTCGCCGGACTAGCGGGGAGTTCTAGCACAGATACGCAGTATTTT
cdr3_aa: CASSFAGLAGSSSTDTQYF

j_call: TRBJ2-3
d_call: TRBD2
clone_size: NA
v_call: TRBV7-3
cdr3_nt: TGTGCCAGCAGCCTCCTAGCGGGCGAGGTAGATACGCAGTATTTT
cdr3_aa: CASSLLAGEVDTQYF

j_call: TRBJ1-5
d_call: NA
clone_size: NA
v_call: TRBV5-8
cdr3_nt: TGTGCCAGCAGCTTGTGGGGAGGGGGCAATCAGCCCCAGCATTTT
cdr3_aa: CASSLWGGGNQPQHF

j_call: TRBJ1-6
d_call: NA
clone_size: NA
v_call: TRBV9
cdr3_nt: TGTGCCAGCCGTAATTCACCCCTCCACTTT
cdr3_aa: CASRNSPLHF

j_call: TRBJ2-1
d_call: NA
clone_size: NA
v_call: TRBV13
cdr3_nt: TGTGCCAGCAGCACGAGACTGGACTACAATGAGCAGTTCTTC
cdr3_aa: CASSTRLDYNEQFF

j_call: TRBJ2-3
d_call: TRBD2
clone_size: NA
v_call: TRBV19
cdr3_nt: TGTGCCAGTAGTATAGGCGGGAGGGCCGGAGATACGCAGTATTTT
cdr3_aa: CASSIGGRAGDTQYF

j_call: TRBJ2-1
d_call: TRBD2
clone_size: NA
v_call: TRBV27
cdr3_nt: TGTGCCAGCAGTACGGGACTAGCCTACAATGAGCAGTTCTTC
cdr3_aa: CASSTGLAYNEQFF

j_call: TRBJ1-1
d_call: TRBD1
clone_size: NA
v_call: TRBV5-5
cdr3_nt: TGTGCCAGCAGCTTAGGGACAGTGAACACTGAAGCTTTCTTT
cdr3_aa: CASSLGTVNTEAFF

j_call: TRBJ1-4
d_call: NA
clone_size: NA
v_call: TRBV5-6
cdr3_nt: TGTGCCAGCAGCCAATTAGCAACTAATGAAAAACTGTTTTTT
cdr3_aa: CASSQLATNEKLFF

j_call: TRBJ1-4
d_call: TRBD1
clone_size: NA
v_call: TRBV19
cdr3_nt: TGTGCCAGTGGAAAACAGGGGGATGAAAAACTGTTTTTT
cdr3_aa: CASGKQGDEKLFF

j_call: TRBJ2-5
d_call: TRBD1
clone_size: NA
v_call: TRBV6-5
cdr3_nt: TGTGCCAGCAGTTACGAACAGGGGGCGGGCGAGACCCAGTACTTC
cdr3_aa: CASSYEQGAGETQYF

j_call: TRBJ2-7
d_call: TRBD2
clone_size: NA
v_call: TRBV20-1
cdr3_nt: TGCAGTGCTAGTGGGGGGGACTCCTACGAGCAGTACTTC
cdr3_aa: CSASGGDSYEQYF

j_call: TRBJ2-6
d_call: NA
clone_size: NA
v_call: TRBV10-3
cdr3_nt: TGTGCCATCTCCGGGAGCTCTGGGGCCAACGTCCTGACTTTC
cdr3_aa: CAISGSSGANVLTF

j_call: TRBJ2-1
d_call: TRBD1
clone_size: NA
v_call: TRBV19
cdr3_nt: TGTGCCAGTACCAACGCCGGGACAGGGGGAGGAAATGAGCAGTTCTTC
cdr3_aa: CASTNAGTGGGNEQFF

j_call: TRBJ1-6
d_call: TRBD1
clone_size: NA
v_call: TRBV24-1
cdr3_nt: TGTGCCACCAGTGACGACAGGGTTAATTCACCCCTCCACTTT
cdr3_aa: CATSDDRVNSPLHF

j_call: TRBJ1-3
d_call: NA
clone_size: many
v_call: TRBV10-2
cdr3_nt: TGCGCCAGCATGCTCACAGCAGGAAACACCATATATTTT
cdr3_aa: CASMLTAGNTIYF

j_call: TRBJ1-2
d_call: NA
clone_size: once
v_call: TRBV10-3
cdr3_nt: TGTGCCATCAGTTGGCGCAGCGAGAACTATGGCTACACCTTC
cdr3_aa: CAISWRSENYGYTF

j_call: TRBJ1-2
d_call: NA
clone_size: NA
v_call: TRBV6-5
cdr3_nt: TGTGCCAGTTGTATTGATGAAGGGGCCTATGGCTACACCTTC
cdr3_aa: CASCIDEGAYGYTF

j_call: TRBJ2-2
d_call: TRBD1
clone_size: NA
v_call: TRBV18
cdr3_nt: TGTGCCAGCTCACCAGGGACAGGTTCATCCGGGGAGCTGTTTTTT
cdr3_aa: CASSPGTGSSGELFF

j_call: TRBJ1-1
d_call: NA
clone_size: NA
v_call: TRBV5-6
cdr3_nt: TGTGCCAGCAGCTTGCTTAAAAAGGGGCTAAGGGGGACTGAAGCTTTCTTT
cdr3_aa: CASSLLKKGLRGTEAFF

j_call: TRBJ2-3
d_call: NA
clone_size: NA
v_call: TRBV30
cdr3_nt: TGTGCCTGGGACGTCGGCGGAGGGACGCAGTATTTT
cdr3_aa: CAWDVGGGTQYF

j_call: TRBJ2-7
d_call: NA
clone_size: NA
v_call: TRBV15
cdr3_nt: TGTGCCACCAGCAGAGCGGGGACTGCCGGCTACGAGCAGTACTTC
cdr3_aa: CATSRAGTAGYEQYF

j_call: TRBJ2-3
d_call: TRBD2
clone_size: NA
v_call: TRBV18
cdr3_nt: TGTGCCAGCTCACCCTTGGGACTAGGGAGCACAGATACGCAGTATTTT
cdr3_aa: CASSPLGLGSTDTQYF

j_call: TRBJ2-1
d_call: TRBD2
clone_size: NA
v_call: TRBV29-1
cdr3_nt: TGCAGCGTTCGACTAGCGGTTTACAATGAGCAGTTCTTC
cdr3_aa: CSVRLAVYNEQFF

j_call: TRBJ2-2
d_call: TRBD2
clone_size: NA
v_call: TRBV6-5
cdr3_nt: TGTGCCAGCAGACAACTAGCGGGGGTAACCGGGGAGCTGTTTTTT
cdr3_aa: CASRQLAGVTGELFF

j_call: TRBJ1-5
d_call: NA
clone_size: NA
v_call: TRBV15
cdr3_nt: TGTGCCACTGCCTGGGTGGGGGGGCCCAAGGGCGGTCAGCCCCAGCATTTT
cdr3_aa: CATAWVGGPKGGQPQHF

j_call: TRBJ2-3
d_call: TRBD2
clone_size: NA
v_call: TRBV7-9
cdr3_nt: TGTGCCAGCAGTTTCGGACTAGCGGGAGATACGCAGTATTTT
cdr3_aa: CASSFGLAGDTQYF

j_call: TRBJ2-7
d_call: TRBD1
clone_size: NA
v_call: TRBV11-3
cdr3_nt: TGTGCCAGCAGTGATAACAGGGGCTTAAAGAACGAGCAGTACTTC
cdr3_aa: CASSDNRGLKNEQYF

j_call: TRBJ1-1
d_call: NA
clone_size: NA
v_call: TRBV18
cdr3_nt: TGTGCCAGCTCACCAAGGGTCGGGGACACTGAAGCTTTCTTT
cdr3_aa: CASSPRVGDTEAFF

j_call: TRBJ1-2
d_call: NA
clone_size: NA
v_call: TRBV28
cdr3_nt: TGTGCCAGCAGTATAGGCGGCTATGGCTACACCTTC
cdr3_aa: CASSIGGYGYTF

j_call: TRBJ2-5
d_call: TRBD2
clone_size: NA
v_call: TRBV6-5
cdr3_nt: TGTGCCAGCAGACGAGCGGGGGGGAGTGAGACCCAGTACTTC
cdr3_aa: CASRRAGGSETQYF

j_call: TRBJ2-3
d_call: TRBD2
clone_size: NA
v_call: TRBV4-2
cdr3_nt: TGTGCCAGCAGCCAAGAGGAGCGGGAGGGTGGCGATACGCAGTATTTT
cdr3_aa: CASSQEEREGGDTQYF

j_call: TRBJ1-1
d_call: NA
clone_size: NA
v_call: TRBV30
cdr3_nt: TGTGCCTGGAGTGTACGGGGGGCGGACTTTAAAGCTTTCTTT
cdr3_aa: CAWSVRGADFKAFF

j_call: TRBJ1-4
d_call: NA
clone_size: NA
v_call: TRBV19
cdr3_nt: TGTGCCAGTAATAGGACTCCCGGGGAAAAACTGTTTTTT
cdr3_aa: CASNRTPGEKLFF